The 18 T cell receptor beta chains reported below all come from one sample, sequenced in a study of technical replicates of blood from a handful of donors. Profiled with immunoSEQ multiplex PCR; TCRdb holds only in-frame clones, not every one. The sample has approximately 12,000 clones, about 90% seen once. Source material: PBMCs. Source of these receptors: a human donor in good health.

The chain has TRBV9 and TRBJ1-2; 10 bases fit TRBD1. CDR1 is SGDLS and CDR2 is YYNGEE in the germline V gene. The ends lost 2 bases at V and 10 bases at J; junction bases unmatched: 14. CDR3 length equals 16 residues. The CDR3 DNA is TGTGCCAGCAGCGTGGTCCCGACAGGGGGCGATCTCTCCTACACCTTC. Encoded protein: CASSVVPTGGDLSYTF.

V is TRBV5-6 and J is TRBJ1-1, with TRBD1 identical over 8 bases. V lost 1 base and J lost 1; bases outside the gene matches: 9. This CDR3 region has 17 residues. Germline CDR1 SGHDT, CDR2 YYEEEE. The CDR3 here is CASSLSFRQGSNTEAFF. The CDR3 bases are TGTGCCAGCAGCTTGTCGTTCCGACAGGGGTCGAACACTGAAGCTTTCTTT. The full variable domain, completed using reference TRBV5-6 and TRBJ1-1, is DAGVTQSPTHLIKTRGQQVTLRCSPKSGHDTVSWYQQALGQGPQFIFQYYEEEERQRGNFPDRFSGHQFPNYSSELNVNALLLGDSALYLCASSLSFRQGSNTEAFFGQGTRLTVV.

V is TRBV2 and J is TRBJ2-5; TRBD2 might be the D (6 bases). Trimming took off 3 bases at V and 5 bases at J, with 10 bases between the two ends. Germline V gene sequence: CDR1 SNHLY, CDR2 FYNNEI. This CDR3 is 13 amino acids long. In DNA, the CDR3 is TGTGCCAGCAGTGAGGGAGGCCGGGAGACCCAGTACTTC. Translating it yields CASSEGGRETQYF.

V gene TRBV5-5 combines with J gene TRBJ1-5; no definite D call. This CDR3 has 14 residues. V lost 1 base to trimming and J lost 1 base, with 6 bases between them. Germline CDR1 is SGHKS and CDR2 is YYEKEE (reference sequence). As DNA, the CDR3 is TGTGCCAGCAGCTTGTTGGCCAGCAATCAGCCCCAGCATTTT. Protein sequence: CASSLLASNQPQHF.

V gene TRBV5-1 combines with J gene TRBJ2-3; tentatively, D is TRBD2 (6 bases). The CDR3 is made up of 17 amino acids. Between the trimmed V and J ends, which lost 0 bases and 2 bases, there was a span of 16 bases. CDR1 and CDR2 from the germline V gene are SGHRS and YFSETQ. The CDR3 sequence: CASSLEYAGLNTDTQYF. CDR3 nucleotides: TGCGCCAGCAGCTTGGAATATGCGGGATTGAACACAGATACGCAGTATTTT.

The chain joins TRBV6-4 to TRBJ1-1, with D perhaps matching TRBD1 (6 bases). The CDR3 length is 15 residues. Trimming pared 6 bases from V and 1 base from J, leaving 15 bases between. The germline V gene encodes CDR1 MRHNA and CDR2 SNTAGT. The chain's CDR3 is CASRTEGEGNTEAFF. The CDR3 region has the DNA TGTGCCAGCAGGACAGAGGGGGAAGGGAACACTGAAGCTTTCTTT.

This rearrangement joins TRBV5-1 to TRBJ2-2, with a possible D match to TRBD1 (6 bases). CDR1 SGHRS and CDR2 YFSETQ come from the germline V gene. V shed 5 bases and J shed 6 bases, with 17 bases lying between them. CDR3 size: 15 residues. CDR3 residues: CASRPGIKGAGELFF. As DNA, the CDR3 is TGCGCCAGCAGGCCCGGGATCAAGGGGGCCGGGGAGCTGTTTTTT.

CDR3 DNA: TGTGCCAGCAGGAGAGGTCCAGAAAAGGAAAAACTGTTTTTT. Its translation: CASRRGPEKEKLFF. The chain has TRBV2 and TRBJ1-4; D gene uncertain. The CDR3 loop spans 14 amino acids. V was clipped by 6 bases and J by 8 bases, with 16 bases between them. Per germline, CDR1 SNHLY and CDR2 FYNNEI. Looking up the rest from reference TRBV2 and TRBJ1-4 gives the full variable domain: EPEVTQTPSHQVTQMGQEVILRCVPISNHLYFYWYRQILGQKVEFLVSFYNNEISEKSEIFDDQFSVERPDGSNFTLKIRSTKLEDSAMYFCASRRGPEKEKLFFGSGTQLSVL.

This rearrangement joins TRBV10-2 to TRBJ2-5; 11 positions agree with TRBD2. This CDR3 contains 15 residues. The V gene's germline CDR1 is WSHSY and CDR2 SAAADI. Trimming at V came to 7 bases and at J to 4 bases, leaving 8 bases not matched to a gene. CDR3 bases: TGCGCCAGCATCTCGACTAGCGGGATTGGAGAGACCCAGTACTTC. Its translation is CASISTSGIGETQYF.

This clone was seen a single time. V gene TRBV18 combines with J gene TRBJ1-1; the D is unclear. The CDR3 has 13 residues. Germline CDR1 and CDR2: KGHSH and LQKENI. Trimming removed 6 bases at V and 0 bases at J, with 8 bases between. CDR3 sequence (DNA): TGTGCCAGCTCCACAGAAATGAACACTGAAGCTTTCTTT. Translated: CASSTEMNTEAFF.

The rearrangement uses TRBV30 and TRBJ2-7, with D possibly being TRBD2 (6 bases). V was trimmed by 1 base and J by 6 bases, leaving 10 bases between them. This CDR3 has 12 residues. CDR1 is GTSNPN and CDR2 is SVGIG in the germline V gene (reference sequence). This CDR3 reads CAWSGNSGEQYF. Here the CDR3 DNA reads TGTGCCTGGAGTGGTAATAGCGGCGAGCAGTACTTC.

The chain couples TRBV4-1 to TRBJ2-7, with TRBD2 matching 14 bases. This CDR3 has 18 residues. V lost 0 bases and J lost 0; bases outside the gene matches: 4. Germline loops: CDR1 MGHRA, CDR2 YSYEKL. CDR3 in amino acids: CASSQDGLAGGLSYEQYF. The CDR3 nucleotides read TGCGCCAGCAGCCAAGATGGACTAGCGGGAGGACTCTCCTACGAGCAGTACTTC.

V and J are TRBV30 and TRBJ2-2; the match to TRBD2 covers 7 bases. Germline trimming cut 2 bases from V and 6 bases from J; bases unmatched to any gene: 6. In germline, CDR1 is GTSNPN, CDR2 SVGIG (reference sequence). This CDR3 is built from 14 residues. Written as DNA, the CDR3 is TGTGCCTGGAGTTCCGGGCTAGCGGCCGGGGAGCTGTTTTTT. Translated: CAWSSGLAAGELFF. Looking up the rest from reference TRBV30 and TRBJ2-2 gives the full variable domain: SQTIHQWPATLVQPVGSPLSLECTVEGTSNPNLYWYRQAAGRGLQLLFYSVGIGQISSEVPQNLSASRPQDRQFILSSKKLLLSDSGFYLCAWSSGLAAGELFFGEGSRLTVL.

The rearrangement links TRBV27 to TRBJ2-3, with 7 positions matching TRBD1. The CDR3 is made up of 13 amino acids. V lost 7 bases to trimming and J lost 7 bases; unmatched junction nucleotides: 8. The germline V gene encodes CDR1 MNHEY and CDR2 SMNVEV (reference sequence). CDR3 loop: CASTPTGTNTQYF. The CDR3 DNA is TGTGCCAGCACCCCGACAGGGACGAATACGCAGTATTTT.

The chain employs TRBV7-3 and TRBJ2-1; TRBD2 matches at 10 bases. V dropped 5 bases and J dropped 10; count of bases not matched to a gene: 11. The germline CDR1 and CDR2 sequences are SGHTA and FQGTGA. The CDR3 contains 15 residues. CDR3 protein: CASSLGASGSREQFF. In nucleotides, the CDR3 is TGTGCCAGCAGCCTCGGGGCTAGCGGGAGTAGGGAGCAGTTCTTC.

The chain carries TRBV15 and TRBJ2-5; the match to TRBD2 covers 7 bases. The CDR3 totals 14 residues. Trimming cost V 6 bases and J 4 bases; bases outside gene matches: 8. Germline CDR1 and CDR2: LNHNV and YYDKDF (reference sequence). DNA for the CDR3: TGTGCCACCAGTGCTGCGGGAGCGGGAGAGACCCAGTACTTC. Amino acid sequence: CATSAAGAGETQYF.

The chain links TRBV29-1 to TRBJ1-1, with D possibly matching TRBD1 (6 bases). Deletions cut 3 bases from V and 1 base from J, with 12 bases between. Germline V CDR1 and CDR2: SQVTM, ANQGSEA. CDR3 size: 14 residues. CDR3 amino acids: CSVDVGGANTEAFF. The CDR3 DNA is TGCAGCGTTGACGTCGGGGGGGCGAACACTGAAGCTTTCTTT.

V usage is TRBV9 and J usage is TRBJ2-2; 13 positions match TRBD2. This CDR3 is built from 16 residues. Germline V gene data show CDR1 as SGDLS and CDR2 as YYNGEE. Unmatched junction bases numbered 6, after V lost 4 bases and J lost 6 bases. This chain's CDR3 is CASSPRTSGSAGELFF. CDR3 nucleotides: TGTGCCAGCAGCCCCAGGACTAGCGGGAGCGCCGGGGAGCTGTTTTTT.